The rows below give T cell receptor beta chains drawn from one sample of a study of early T cells in non-severe SARS-CoV-2 infection. MiXCR, applied by TCRdb to the 5' RACE reads, yields one record per CDR3 protein. The sample lists approximately 41,000 distinct CDR3 sequences, 3.5% to 5% seen once, with 15% to 20% in the top ten. The sequenced material came from whole blood. These TCRs come from an adult who was a healthcare worker with PCR-confirmed SARS-CoV-2 infection or an uninfected control (not recorded which). Both conserved end residues are trimmed from each CDR3.

v_call cdr3_length cdr3_aa
TRBV20-1 11 SARDQATDTQY
TRBV12-3/TRBV12-4 9 ASRNTGELF
TRBV6-1 14 ASSEGPGTASYEQY
TRBV20-1 14 SATDNRGSHLQPQH
TRBV12-3/TRBV12-4 12 ASSELGGRSEAF
TRBV30 10 AWGTSYNEQF
TRBV4-1 16 ASSQVGGPGSLSETQY
TRBV7-9 11 ASSPIGGIGAF
TRBV19 14 ASSYSGGSHTGELF
TRBV5-7 13 ASSFRAISYNEQF
TRBV7-9 9 ASRDSGEQF
TRBV12-3/TRBV12-4 13 ASSLASQPNNEQF
TRBV20-1 14 SARDRAGLYNSPLH
TRBV18 14 ASSLGRSSGANVLT
TRBV12-3/TRBV12-4 10 ASSGSGSVAF